The present entry profiles one T cell receptor beta chain with its context. The sample is drawn from a study of Graves' ophthalmopathy and Graves' hyperthyroidism. Germline CDR1 is SGHVS and CDR2 is FQNEAQ. After removal of 5 bases from V and 3 bases from J, the junction contained 20 bases not matched to a gene. CDR3 length equals 19 residues. As the template, RNA transcripts were used to amplify TCR beta CDR3 regions. First-round RT-PCR with HTBI primers preceded a second-round multiplex PCR. MiXCR was run by TCRdb on the multiplex PCR reads, yielding one entry per CDR3 protein. The sample has about 370,000 distinct CDR3 sequences; 15% to 20% are singletons. In donors with ophthalmopathy, activity was moderate-to-severe, with CAS ≥3, NOSPECS ≥4 and duration under 3 months.

The sequence was obtained from a young woman with Graves' ophthalmopathy. Sample: peripheral blood. V usage is TRBV7-8 and J usage is TRBJ2-5, with 8 bases that match TRBD2. CDR3 nucleotides: TGTGCCAGCAGCAGCCCTAGTGACGACTCGCGGGAGGTAAAAGAGACCCAGTACTTC. It translates to CASSSPSDDSREVKETQYF.